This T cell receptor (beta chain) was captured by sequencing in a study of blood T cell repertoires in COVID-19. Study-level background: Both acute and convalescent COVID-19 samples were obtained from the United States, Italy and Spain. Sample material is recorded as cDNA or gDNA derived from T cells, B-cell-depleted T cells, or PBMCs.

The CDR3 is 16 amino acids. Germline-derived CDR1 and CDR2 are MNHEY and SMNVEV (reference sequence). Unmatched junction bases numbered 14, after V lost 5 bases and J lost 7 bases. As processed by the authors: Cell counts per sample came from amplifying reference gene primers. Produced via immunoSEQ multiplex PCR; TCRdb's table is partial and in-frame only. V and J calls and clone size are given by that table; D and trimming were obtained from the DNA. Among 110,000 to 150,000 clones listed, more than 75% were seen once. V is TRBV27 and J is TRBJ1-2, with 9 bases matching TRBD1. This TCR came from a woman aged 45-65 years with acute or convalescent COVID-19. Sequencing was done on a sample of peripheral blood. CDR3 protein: CASSLTTSGTGTGYTF. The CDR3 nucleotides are TGTGCCAGCAGTCTGACAACGTCCGGGACAGGGACTGGCTACACCTTC.